This T cell receptor beta chain derives from a study of immune evolution from preneoplasia to lung adenocarcinoma. Findings and limits, study-wide: Later-stage lesions appeared to have more T cells, more diversity, less clonality.

This clone was seen more than once but under ten times. Its antigen is still unknown. Assay: immunoSEQ multiplex PCR; the TCRdb copy retains only in-frame clones and omits some. The top ten clones hold about 6% of a sample with about 7,000 clones, around 80% of them seen once. The CDR3 has 16 residues. J was trimmed by 5 bases and V by 4 bases; bases with no gene match: 15. Germline CDR1 SGHTS, CDR2 YDEGEE. Patients had resection in Japan or China between about 2014 and 2017. Histologic diagnosis was independently verified by two lung pathologists. This chain uses TRBV5-8 with TRBJ2-7; 7 bases fit TRBD1. The sequenced sample consisted of FFPE adjacent normal lung tissue. The receptor comes from a person aged 55-79 years with lung adenocarcinoma. The CDR3 DNA reads as TGTGCCAGCAGCGCGACCCCGACAGGGAATGGGGACGAGCAGTACTTC. Translation gives CASSATPTGNGDEQYF.